The T cell receptor beta chain described here comes from a study of technical replicates of blood from several donors. The V gene end was trimmed by 3 bases and the J gene end by 4 bases; junction bases not matched to a gene: 10. Germline V CDR1 and CDR2: MNHEY, SMNVEV (reference sequence). The CDR3 has 17 amino acids. Assay: immunoSEQ multiplex PCR; the TCRdb copy retains only in-frame clones and omits some. The sample shows tens of thousands of clones, 75% to 95% of them seen only once. Sequencing input: T cells isolated from PBMCs. This sequence originates from a human donor in good health. The J gene is TRBJ2-1, the V gene TRBV27; 9 nucleotides line up with TRBD2. The CDR3 DNA is TGTGCCAGCAGTTTTCGGGCCCTAGCGGGAACATACAATGAGCAGTTCTTC. Translated, it gives CASSFRALAGTYNEQFF.